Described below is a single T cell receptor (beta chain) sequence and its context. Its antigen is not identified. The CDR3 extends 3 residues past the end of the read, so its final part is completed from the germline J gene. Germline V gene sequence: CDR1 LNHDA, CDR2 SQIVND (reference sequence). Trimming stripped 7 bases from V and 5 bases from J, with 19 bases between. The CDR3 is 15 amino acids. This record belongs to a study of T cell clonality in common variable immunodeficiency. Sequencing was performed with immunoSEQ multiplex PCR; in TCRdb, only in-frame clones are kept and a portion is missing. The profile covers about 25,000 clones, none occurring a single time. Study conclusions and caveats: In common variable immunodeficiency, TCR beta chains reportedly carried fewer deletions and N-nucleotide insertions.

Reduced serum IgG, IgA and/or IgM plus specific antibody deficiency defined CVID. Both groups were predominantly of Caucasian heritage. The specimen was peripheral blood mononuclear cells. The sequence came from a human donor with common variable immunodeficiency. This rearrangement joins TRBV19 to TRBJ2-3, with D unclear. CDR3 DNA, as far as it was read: TGTGCCAGTAATAGTATGACTGGAGCCGGAGATACG. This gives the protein CASNSMTGAGDT. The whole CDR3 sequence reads CASNSMTGAGDTQYF.